A selection of T cell receptor beta chains follows, all from one sample in a study of technical replicates of blood from several donors. TCRdb's copy holds only in-frame clones and misses some; the assay was immunoSEQ multiplex PCR. The data contain 50,000 to 65,000 clones, roughly 86% of them singletons. Sequences were obtained from PBMCs. The receptors come from a human donor in good health. Some clones in this sample may be carry-over from other donors' samples. Each CDR3 is given with its conserved first and last residue. Each record gives: J gene, V gene, CDR3 length, CDR3 protein.

J gene: TRBJ2-3; V gene: TRBV4-3; CDR3 length: 13; CDR3 protein: CASSQGREKTQYF
J gene: TRBJ1-6; V gene: TRBV7-9; CDR3 length: 16; CDR3 protein: CASSADRSTRASPLHF
J gene: TRBJ2-1; V gene: TRBV29-1; CDR3 length: 12; CDR3 protein: CSVERGGNEQFF
J gene: TRBJ2-5; V gene: TRBV13; CDR3 length: 14; CDR3 protein: CASSPPGGAETQYF
J gene: TRBJ2-1; V gene: TRBV7-2; CDR3 length: 15; CDR3 protein: CASSFRTSGRDEQFF
J gene: TRBJ2-7; V gene: TRBV2; CDR3 length: 13; CDR3 protein: CASWGQGRDEQYF
J gene: TRBJ2-7; V gene: TRBV7-9; CDR3 length: 14; CDR3 protein: CASSLVGGFNEQYF
J gene: TRBJ1-1; V gene: TRBV11-3; CDR3 length: 20; CDR3 protein: CASSHSHSPGQGALNTEAFF
J gene: TRBJ2-5; V gene: TRBV27; CDR3 length: 15; CDR3 protein: CASSYGSGSKETQYF
J gene: TRBJ2-5; V gene: TRBV6-5; CDR3 length: 15; CDR3 protein: CASRRAGANQETQYF
J gene: TRBJ1-2; V gene: TRBV5-1; CDR3 length: 15; CDR3 protein: CASSPAPGANYGYTF
J gene: TRBJ2-7; V gene: TRBV21-1; CDR3 length: 13; CDR3 protein: CATLKTGSYEQYF
J gene: TRBJ2-1; V gene: TRBV7-9; CDR3 length: 15; CDR3 protein: CASSQSGGRFNEQFF
J gene: TRBJ2-1; V gene: TRBV11-3; CDR3 length: 12; CDR3 protein: CASSVGGSLQFF
J gene: TRBJ2-7; V gene: TRBV7-3; CDR3 length: 13; CDR3 protein: CASSPDRAREQYF
J gene: TRBJ2-5; V gene: TRBV2; CDR3 length: 15; CDR3 protein: CASSKTGVGEETQYF
J gene: TRBJ2-5; V gene: TRBV5-1; CDR3 length: 15; CDR3 protein: CASSLWGGEGETQYF